The rows below give T cell receptor beta chains drawn from one sample of a study of T cell responses to AZD1222 COVID-19 vaccine. Produced via immunoSEQ multiplex PCR; TCRdb's table is partial and in-frame only. This sample has about 120,000 clones, with roughly 91% found just once. Sequencing used peripheral blood, obtained on day 0 of AZD1222 vaccination. The receptors come from an adult in good health. Both conserved end residues are part of each CDR3. The D gene is left open where the match is weak. Not every row has a clone size; where given, it reads once, few, many or a size class.

>TRBV6-4|TRBJ2-3|-|TRBD1
CASSQPPLKGASDTQYF
TGTGCCAGCAGCCAACCCCCTCTGAAGGGGGCCTCAGATACGCAGTATTTT
>TRBV7-9|TRBJ2-1|-|TRBD2
CASSLRLAGNEQFF
TGTGCCAGCAGCTTAAGACTAGCGGGGAATGAGCAGTTCTTC
>TRBV7-8|TRBJ1-2|-|-
CASSSRLQAYGYTF
TGTGCCAGCAGCTCCAGACTGCAAGCCTATGGCTACACCTTC
>TRBV19|TRBJ2-1|-|-
CASSRSARDYNEQFF
TGTGCCAGTAGTAGGTCGGCCAGGGACTACAATGAGCAGTTCTTC
>TRBV5-1|TRBJ2-1|-|TRBD1
CASSLEEGAVYNEQFF
TGCGCCAGCAGCTTGGAAGAGGGGGCGGTCTACAATGAGCAGTTCTTC
>TRBV19|TRBJ2-7|-|-
CASSIREHTEQYF
TGTGCCAGTAGTATTCGGGAGCACACCGAGCAGTACTTC
>TRBV29-1|TRBJ2-5|-|-
CSAGGETQYF
TGCAGCGCCGGTGGGGAGACCCAGTACTTC
>TRBV4-3|TRBJ1-1|-|-
CASSQVFKGVVFF
TGCGCCAGCAGCCAAGTTTTCAAGGGGGTGGTTTTCTTT
>TRBV6-5|TRBJ1-4|-|TRBD1
CASSYGTESQAMFF
TGTGCCAGCAGTTATGGGACAGAGTCCCAAGCGATGTTTTTT
>TRBV15|TRBJ1-1|-|-
CATSRDQVGGDEAFF
TGTGCCACCAGCAGAGATCAAGTGGGGGGGGATGAAGCTTTCTTT
>TRBV25-1|TRBJ1-2|-|TRBD1
CASGQGYGYTF
TGTGCCAGCGGACAGGGTTATGGCTACACCTTC
>TRBV5-1|TRBJ1-5|-|TRBD1
CASSLGGQFSNQPQHF
TGCGCCAGCAGCTTGGGGGGACAGTTTAGCAATCAGCCCCAGCATTTT
>TRBV11-3|TRBJ1-4|-|-
CASSLRSGTSWEKLFF
TGTGCCAGCAGCTTACGGTCGGGGACAAGTTGGGAAAAACTGTTTTTT
>TRBV27|TRBJ1-2|-|-
CASSPRGSYGYTF
TGTGCCAGCAGTCCCCGCGGAAGTTATGGCTACACCTTC
>TRBV5-4|TRBJ2-5|once|TRBD2
CASSPGRASGGAVGETQYF
TGTGCCAGCAGCCCTGGAAGGGCTAGCGGGGGGGCGGTTGGAGAGACCCAGTACTTC
>TRBV19|TRBJ2-6|-|TRBD1
CASWSGGGSGANVLTF
TGTGCCAGCTGGTCAGGGGGTGGCTCTGGGGCCAACGTCCTGACTTTC
>TRBV7-9|TRBJ1-1|-|TRBD1
CASSLGQDLRRTEAFF
TGTGCCAGCAGCTTGGGACAGGACCTTAGGAGGACTGAAGCTTTCTTT
>TRBV6-5|TRBJ2-5|-|TRBD2
CASSSSGLASQETQYF
TGTGCCAGCAGTTCCTCGGGACTAGCTTCCCAAGAGACCCAGTACTTC
>TRBV5-4|TRBJ2-7|many|-
CASSPRDGTYEQYF
TGTGCCAGCAGCCCCCGGGACGGGACCTACGAGCAGTACTTC
>TRBV7-2|TRBJ1-1|-|-
CASSLGMDGEAFF
TGTGCCAGCAGCTTAGGCATGGACGGTGAAGCTTTCTTT
>TRBV27|TRBJ2-3|-|TRBD2
CASATSGVGTDTQYF
TGTGCCAGCGCCACTAGCGGGGTGGGGACAGATACGCAGTATTTT
>TRBV3-1/TRBV3-2|TRBJ1-2|-|-
CASSFLSYGYTF
TGTGCCAGCAGCTTCCTAAGCTATGGCTACACCTTC
>TRBV6-5|TRBJ2-2|-|TRBD1
CATATGPNTGELFF
TGTGCCACCGCGACAGGGCCGAACACCGGGGAGCTGTTTTTT
>TRBV5-4|TRBJ2-7|-|TRBD1
CASSLDFGQGSEQYF
TGTGCCAGCAGCTTGGACTTCGGACAGGGGAGCGAGCAGTACTTC
>TRBV5-1|TRBJ2-1|few|TRBD2
CASILMAGGPSEQFF
TGCGCCAGCATTCTGATGGCGGGGGGGCCTAGTGAGCAGTTCTTC
>TRBV6-2/TRBV6-3|TRBJ2-3|-|-
CASSLLTRRTDTQYF
TGTGCCAGCAGTTTGTTGACCCGACGCACAGATACGCAGTATTTT
>TRBV18|TRBJ2-7|-|-
CASSPDRQYEQYF
TGTGCCAGCTCACCTGATCGACAGTACGAGCAGTACTTC
>TRBV7-2|TRBJ1-5|few|TRBD1
CASSPDRAVQHF
TGTGCCAGCAGCCCAGACAGGGCTGTCCAGCATTTT
>TRBV6-2/TRBV6-3|TRBJ1-6|once|-
CASSYAGQIYNSPLHF
TGTGCCAGCAGTTACGCAGGACAGATCTATAATTCACCCCTCCACTTT
>TRBV19|TRBJ1-2|few|-
CASSTGANYGYTF
TGTGCCAGTAGTACCGGAGCTAACTATGGCTACACCTTC
>TRBV2|TRBJ2-7|-|-
CASSLEGGLYEQYF
TGTGCCAGCAGTTTAGAGGGGGGGCTGTACGAGCAGTACTTC
>TRBV4-1|TRBJ1-3|-|-
CASSQGLRDSGNTIYF
TGCGCCAGCAGCCAAGGCCTTAGGGACTCTGGAAACACCATATATTTT
>TRBV24-1|TRBJ2-1|-|-
CATSEASGEQFF
TGTGCCACCAGTGAGGCCTCGGGCGAGCAGTTCTTC
>TRBV9|TRBJ2-2|-|TRBD1
CASSVVDRATGELFF
TGTGCCAGCAGCGTGGTAGACAGGGCGACCGGGGAGCTGTTTTTT
>TRBV6-2/TRBV6-3|TRBJ2-5|-|TRBD2
CASSYRGLIQETQYF
TGTGCCAGCAGTTACCGGGGACTAATACAAGAGACCCAGTACTTC
>TRBV5-6|TRBJ1-2|-|-
CASRGGSNYGYTF
TGTGCCAGCAGGGGGGGCTCTAACTATGGCTACACCTTC
>TRBV6-5|TRBJ1-1|-|-
CASSPTRNTEAFF
TGTGCCAGCAGCCCCACACGGAACACTGAAGCTTTCTTT
>TRBV6-6|TRBJ1-2|-|-
CASTRGAGYGYTF
TGTGCCAGCACTAGAGGGGCCGGCTATGGCTACACCTTC
>TRBV7-2|TRBJ1-4|-|-
CASSLAPPGANEKLFF
TGTGCCAGCAGCTTAGCACCTCCAGGGGCTAATGAAAAACTGTTTTTT
>TRBV5-3|TRBJ2-5|-|-
CARSLGTRGPTEIEETQYF
TGTGCCAGAAGCTTGGGGACGCGGGGGCCGACCGAGATAGAAGAGACCCAGTACTTC
>TRBV7-8|TRBJ1-6|-|TRBD1
CASSSLGQGTHSPLHF
TGTGCCAGCAGCTCCCTGGGACAGGGTACGCATTCACCCCTCCACTTT
>TRBV4-2|TRBJ1-2|-|-
CASSQEGTSALYGYTF
TGTGCCAGCAGCCAAGAGGGTACGTCTGCCTTATATGGCTACACCTTC